A selection of T cell receptor beta chains follows, all from one sample in a study of PD-1 blockade in classical Hodgkin lymphoma. Here immunoSEQ multiplex PCR was the method, and the copy in TCRdb shows in-frame clones only, minus some. The table lists approximately 30,000 clones, about 72% of them singletons. The material sequenced was peripheral blood mononuclear cells (PBMCs), taken before the fourth cycle of nivolumab. The receptors were sampled from a human donor with classical Hodgkin lymphoma. Each CDR3 is given without its conserved first and last residue.

TRBV27,TRBJ2-1,ASSMIQGGRYNEQF
TRBV28,TRBJ1-2,ASSTRQFYGYT
TRBV5-6,TRBJ2-4,ASSRQGAGFGIQY
TRBV23-1,TRBJ2-2,ASRGRDRVTGELF
TRBV1,TRBJ1-2,TSSGNLRKTYGYT
TRBV4-1,TRBJ2-2,ASSPTGTAHTGELF
TRBV6-1,TRBJ2-6,ASSEPYSSGANVLT
TRBV29-1,TRBJ2-3,SAQGLRPDTQY
TRBV6-1,TRBJ1-6,ASRERHASPLH
TRBV5-6,TRBJ2-3,ASSFTNSDTQY
TRBV10-3,TRBJ2-1,AISGPSGRASYNEQF
TRBV19,TRBJ1-1,ASRGNGKGNTEAF
TRBV6-5,TRBJ1-1,ASSYSRRTVTEAF
TRBV5-1,TRBJ2-1,ASSWTPSKANEQF
TRBV18,TRBJ1-5,ASSPLGTGNQPQH
TRBV6-5,TRBJ1-2,ASRTGRVNYGYT
TRBV5-1,TRBJ1-2,ASSLGQQNYGYT
TRBV19,TRBJ2-3,ASSGVTDTQY
TRBV28,TRBJ1-4,ASSLNGKGNEKLF
TRBV19,TRBJ1-1,ASSMVDRGRTEAF
TRBV6-1,TRBJ2-3,ASNPTGYGTDTQY
TRBV6-1,TRBJ2-7,ASSEVGGGQY
TRBV28,TRBJ2-1,ASAIHNEQF
TRBV27,TRBJ1-5,ASSLKSGQPQH
TRBV5-1,TRBJ2-1,ASSSGVIAGHNEQF
TRBV19,TRBJ2-5,ASTRTGDKETQY